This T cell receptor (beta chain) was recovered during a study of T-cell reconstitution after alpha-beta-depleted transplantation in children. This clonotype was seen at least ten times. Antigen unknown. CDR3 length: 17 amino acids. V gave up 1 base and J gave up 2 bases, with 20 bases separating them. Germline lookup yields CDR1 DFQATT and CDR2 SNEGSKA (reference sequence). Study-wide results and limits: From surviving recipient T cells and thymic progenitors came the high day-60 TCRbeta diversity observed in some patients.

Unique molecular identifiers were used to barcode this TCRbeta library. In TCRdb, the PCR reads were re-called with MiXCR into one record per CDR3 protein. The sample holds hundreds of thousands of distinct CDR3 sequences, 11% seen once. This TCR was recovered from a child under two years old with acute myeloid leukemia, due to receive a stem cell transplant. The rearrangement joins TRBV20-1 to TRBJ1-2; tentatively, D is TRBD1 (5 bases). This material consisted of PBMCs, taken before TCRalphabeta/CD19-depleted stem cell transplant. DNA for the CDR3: TGCAGTGCTAGAGGAGGGGCCTACAGGAAACGAAACTATGGCTACACCTTC. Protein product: CSARGGAYRKRNYGYTF.